Included here is one TCR beta chain sequence, with context. Generated by immunoSEQ multiplex PCR, the TCRdb table keeps only in-frame clones and is missing some. The table has some 54,000 clones, 94% seen once. This sample was included in a study of T cell changes during pregnancy in multiple sclerosis. The specimen was CD8+ T cells from peripheral blood mononuclear cells, collected in the third trimester of pregnancy. The clonotype comes from a female donor with multiple sclerosis, enrolled in a pregnancy study.

CDR3 nucleotides: TGCAGCGTTGAAGATCAGGAGGTAGCCTACGAGCAGTACTTC. It encodes CSVEDQEVAYEQYF. The V gene is TRBV29-1, the J gene TRBJ2-7, with D perhaps matching TRBD2 (5 bases). Between the trimmed V and J ends, which lost 0 bases and 2 bases, there was a span of 11 bases. The germline V gene encodes CDR1 SQVTM and CDR2 ANQGSEA. CDR3 length: 14 residues.